Below, one T cell receptor beta chain is given with its context. Trimming shortened V by 6 bases and J by 0 bases, and 27 bases separated the two germline ends. Germline V gives CDR1 MNHEY, CDR2 SMNVEV (reference sequence). The CDR3 is 20 amino acids. The method was immunoSEQ multiplex PCR; TCRdb's version includes in-frame clones alone and lacks a portion of them. This table holds about 660,000 clones, around 87% found once. This specimen comes from a study of shared T cell receptors in the human thymus. The same specimen was also included in a second study, on human thymus T cells. Per that paper: Surgeons resected thymus tissue during corrective heart surgery. What related research reported was that thymic repertoires overlapped highly among unrelated individuals.

Material: thymocytes. This clonotype was obtained from a boy under two years old with a congenital heart defect. The genes are TRBV27 and TRBJ2-1; possibly TRBD2 for D (6 bases). DNA of the CDR3: TGTGCCAGCAGCCCACTCGCGGGATCGACAGATCTGGGCTCCTACAATGAGCAGTTCTTC. Translation: CASSPLAGSTDLGSYNEQFF.